The rows below give T cell receptor beta chains drawn from one sample of a study of shared clonotypes between healthy human individuals. Repertoires were generated with immunoSEQ multiplex PCR, while TCRdb's copy carries only in-frame clones and drops some. The sample holds 2 million to 2.5 million clones, approximately 95% seen once. Material: naive CD4+ T cells from PBMCs. Receptors originate from a man aged 18 to 29 in good health. Some clones in this sample may be carry-over from other donors' samples. CDR3s include the opening cysteine and the closing phenylalanine or tryptophan. The D gene is left open where the match is weak. Not every row has a clone size; where given, it reads once, few, many or a size class.

TGCGCCAGCAGCCAAGTTCCAGTCAACTATGGCTACACCTTC,CASSQVPVNYGYTF,-,14,TRBV4-3,TRBJ1-2,-
TGTGCCAGCAGTGACTACAGTCCTGGGGCCAACGTCCTGACTTTC,CASSDYSPGANVLTF,-,15,TRBV6-1,TRBJ2-6,-
TGTGCCAGCAGCTTTTTTGGGAACTATGGCTACACCTTC,CASSFFGNYGYTF,-,13,TRBV5-6,TRBJ1-2,-
TGCGCCAGCAGAAAACTAGAGAACACCGGGGAGCTGTTTTTT,CASRKLENTGELFF,-,14,TRBV5-1,TRBJ2-2,-
TGTGCCAGCTCACCCGGCCCCTTTGGGGAGCAGTTCTTC,CASSPGPFGEQFF,-,13,TRBV18,TRBJ2-1,-
TGTGCCAGCAGCTTCCGAGGGGCCGAACAGTACTTC,CASSFRGAEQYF,-,12,TRBV7-2,TRBJ2-7,-
TGTGCCAGCAGCTTAGGGGACAGGGGTGGAAAACTGTTTTTT,CASSLGDRGGKLFF,-,14,TRBV7-9,TRBJ1-4,TRBD1
TGTGCCAGCAGTCTCCCGGGGACGGCATTCTCTGGGGCCAACGTCCTGACTTTC,CASSLPGTAFSGANVLTF,few,18,TRBV28,TRBJ2-6,-
TGTGCCAGCCTCCGGGGGACACTCGCGAACCAAGAGACCCAGTACTTC,CASLRGTLANQETQYF,-,16,TRBV18,TRBJ2-5,-
TGCGCCAGCAGCTTGACAGGGTTGGAACCCTACGAGCAGTACTTC,CASSLTGLEPYEQYF,-,15,TRBV5-1,TRBJ2-7,-
TGCGCCAGCAGCCAGGGATCTAGCACCAACCAAAACATTCAGTACTTC,CASSQGSSTNQNIQYF,few,16,TRBV5-1,TRBJ2-4,-
TGTGCCAGCAGAGACGGGGTCGCAGGGGCCAACGTCCTGACTTTC,CASRDGVAGANVLTF,-,15,TRBV2,TRBJ2-6,-
TGTGCCAGCAGCTTCAGTCGAATCCAAGAGACCCAGTACTTC,CASSFSRIQETQYF,-,14,TRBV11-2,TRBJ2-5,-
TGTGCCAGCAGCTTAGTTTCAGGACTTGGAAACACCATATATTTT,CASSLVSGLGNTIYF,-,15,TRBV7-9,TRBJ1-3,-
TGTGCCATCAGTGATAGCGGGACAGCGGTAGCCTTC,CAISDSGTAVAF,-,12,TRBV10-3,TRBJ1-2,TRBD1
TGTGCCAGCAGGAGACAGGGTCCCACTGAAGCTTTCTTT,CASRRQGPTEAFF,once,13,TRBV16,TRBJ1-1,TRBD1
TGCGCCAGCAGCGTAGGCGGGCGGGCTAACACTGAAGCTTTCTTT,CASSVGGRANTEAFF,-,15,TRBV5-1,TRBJ1-1,-
TGTGCCAGCAGCGAGCGGGGTTACCCCTACAATGAGCAGTTCTTC,CASSERGYPYNEQFF,once,15,TRBV9,TRBJ2-1,TRBD2
TGCGCCACTATACCTCGACAGACCACAGATACGCAGTATTTT,CATIPRQTTDTQYF,-,14,TRBV10-2,TRBJ2-3,-
TGTGCCAGCAATGGACTGGGACCACAAAACATTCAGTACTTC,CASNGLGPQNIQYF,-,14,TRBV28,TRBJ2-4,-
TGTGCCAGCTCACCGCAGGGGCGACATAACACTGAAGCTTTCTTT,CASSPQGRHNTEAFF,once,15,TRBV18,TRBJ1-1,-
TGTGCCAGCAGCTTGACAGTGGCGGCGGGCATTCAGTACTTC,CASSLTVAAGIQYF,-,14,TRBV5-6,TRBJ2-4,-
TGTGCCAGCAGTGGACAGGGCAGGTACTACGAGCAGTACTTC,CASSGQGRYYEQYF,-,14,TRBV2,TRBJ2-7,TRBD1
TGTGCCAGCTCACCACCGGGGGGCTTCCAAGAGACCCAGTACTTC,CASSPPGGFQETQYF,-,15,TRBV18,TRBJ2-5,-
TGTGCCAGTAGTATAGTAGCGGGTTCGAACACTGAAGCTTTCTTT,CASSIVAGSNTEAFF,-,15,TRBV19,TRBJ1-1,-
TGTGCCAGCAGCTTAGGCAGGGGGGGAGATACGCAGTATTTT,CASSLGRGGDTQYF,few,14,TRBV11-2,TRBJ2-3,-
TGTGCCAGCAGCTTTTACCGGGAGCAGTTCTTC,CASSFYREQFF,-,11,TRBV11-2,TRBJ2-1,-
TGTGCCAGCAGCAAGGGTGGGCTTGACAATGAGCAGTTCTTC,CASSKGGLDNEQFF,-,14,TRBV11-3,TRBJ2-1,-
TGCGCCAGCAGCTGGCCCCTCGGGGGCGGGACTGAAGCTTTCTTT,CASSWPLGGGTEAFF,-,15,TRBV5-1,TRBJ1-1,-
TGTGCCAGCAGCTTAGCAATGGGGCCACCAGGGGAGACCCAGTACTTC,CASSLAMGPPGETQYF,-,16,TRBV7-8,TRBJ2-5,-
TGTGCCAGCAGCCAGGAGTACGAGCAGTACTTC,CASSQEYEQYF,-,11,TRBV7-9,TRBJ2-7,-
TGCAGCGTTCGCCAGGGAGGAAGCTCCTACGAGCAGTACTTC,CSVRQGGSSYEQYF,-,14,TRBV29-1,TRBJ2-7,-
TGCACCAGCAGCCAAGATCTGGGCAGGGGTGGCACAGATACGCAGTATTTT,CTSSQDLGRGGTDTQYF,-,17,TRBV1,TRBJ2-3,-
TGTGCCAGCAGCCGACTCTCCTACGAGCAGTACTTC,CASSRLSYEQYF,-,12,TRBV6-6,TRBJ2-7,-
TGTGCCAGCAGCCAAGGACTAGCTAACTCCTACGAGCAGTACTTC,CASSQGLANSYEQYF,-,15,TRBV14,TRBJ2-7,TRBD2
TGTGCCAGCAGTGACCGGACGGGTCCGGCCCAGCATTTT,CASSDRTGPAQHF,once,13,TRBV27,TRBJ1-5,-
TGCGCCAGCAGCCAAGACCCGGCGGGAGGGCCAAACATTCAGTACTTC,CASSQDPAGGPNIQYF,-,16,TRBV4-3,TRBJ2-4,TRBD2
TGTGCCAGCCAGGGGACAGGGGCTGGGGCCAACGTCCTGACTTTC,CASQGTGAGANVLTF,once,15,TRBV28,TRBJ2-6,TRBD1
TGTGCCAGCCACAAGACAACTGGAGCCGGCACTGAAGCTTTCTTT,CASHKTTGAGTEAFF,-,15,TRBV6-5,TRBJ1-1,-
TGTGCCAGCGGTGGCTCTGGGGCCAACGTCCTGACTTTC,CASGGSGANVLTF,-,13,TRBV28,TRBJ2-6,-
TGTGCCATCAGCCTCGGGACTAGCGGGACCGGGGAGCAGTACTTC,CAISLGTSGTGEQYF,-,15,TRBV10-3,TRBJ2-7,TRBD2
TGTGCCAGCAGTCATAACGGGGAAGGTAGATATCTAGGCAATCAGCCCCAGCATTTT,CASSHNGEGRYLGNQPQHF,-,19,TRBV7-2,TRBJ1-5,-
TGTGCCAGCACCTTGGGCAGACAACAAGAGACCCAGTACTTC,CASTLGRQQETQYF,-,14,TRBV5-4,TRBJ2-5,-
TGTGCCAGCAGCCGGGGGGGACTAGCGTACGAGCAGTACTTC,CASSRGGLAYEQYF,once,14,TRBV5-4,TRBJ2-7,TRBD2
TGTGCCAGCAGGGGGTCTGGGGCCAACGTCCTGACTTTC,CASRGSGANVLTF,-,13,TRBV25-1,TRBJ2-6,-
TGTGCCAGCAGCCCGAATCTAGCGGGATTGAATCGTGAGCAGTTCTTC,CASSPNLAGLNREQFF,-,16,TRBV5-4,TRBJ2-1,TRBD2
TGTGCCAGTAAACGACTAGCGCAGAACACCGGGGAGCTGTTTTTT,CASKRLAQNTGELFF,-,15,TRBV7-6,TRBJ2-2,TRBD2
TGTGCCAGCACCCGGGACAGAGGGGGCGAGCAGTACTTC,CASTRDRGGEQYF,-,13,TRBV5-6,TRBJ2-7,TRBD1
TGTGCCATCAGGGACGATAACTATGGCTACACCTTC,CAIRDDNYGYTF,-,12,TRBV10-3,TRBJ1-2,-
TGTGCCAGCAGCATCCAGGGGGGGACCGGGGAGCTGTTTTTT,CASSIQGGTGELFF,-,14,TRBV11-2,TRBJ2-2,-
TGTGCCAGCAGCAGCGGGGGTGAGCAGTTCTTC,CASSSGGEQFF,-,11,TRBV7-9,TRBJ2-1,TRBD2
TGTGCCAGCAGCGTGGGTTTAGGGGTGATAGAGACCCAGTACTTC,CASSVGLGVIETQYF,-,15,TRBV9,TRBJ2-5,-
TGTGCCAGCAAAACGGGGGGATCCTACGAGCAGTACTTC,CASKTGGSYEQYF,-,13,TRBV28,TRBJ2-7,TRBD2